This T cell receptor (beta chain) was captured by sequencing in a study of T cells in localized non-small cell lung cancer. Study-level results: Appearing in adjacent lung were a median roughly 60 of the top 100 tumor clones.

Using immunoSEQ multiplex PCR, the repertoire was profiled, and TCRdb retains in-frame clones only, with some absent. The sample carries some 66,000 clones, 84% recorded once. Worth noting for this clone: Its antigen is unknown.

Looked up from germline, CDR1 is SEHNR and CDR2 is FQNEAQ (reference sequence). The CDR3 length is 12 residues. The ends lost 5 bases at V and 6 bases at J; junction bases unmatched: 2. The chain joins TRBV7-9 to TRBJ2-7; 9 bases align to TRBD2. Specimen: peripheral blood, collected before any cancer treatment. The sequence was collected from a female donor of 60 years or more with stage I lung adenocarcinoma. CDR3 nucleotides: TGTGCCAGCAGCAAAGCGGGGGGCGAGCAGTACTTC. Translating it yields CASSKAGGEQYF.